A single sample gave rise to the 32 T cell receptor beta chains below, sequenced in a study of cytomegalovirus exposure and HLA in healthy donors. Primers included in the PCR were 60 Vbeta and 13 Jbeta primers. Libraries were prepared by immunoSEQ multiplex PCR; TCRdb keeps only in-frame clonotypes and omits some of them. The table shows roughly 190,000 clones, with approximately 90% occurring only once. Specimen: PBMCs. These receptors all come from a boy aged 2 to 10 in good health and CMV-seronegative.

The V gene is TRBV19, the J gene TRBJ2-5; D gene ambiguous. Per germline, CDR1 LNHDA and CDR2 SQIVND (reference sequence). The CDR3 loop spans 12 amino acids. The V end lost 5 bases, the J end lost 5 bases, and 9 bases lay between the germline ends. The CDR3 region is CASSHGRETQYF. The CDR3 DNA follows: TGTGCCAGTAGTCATGGTCGGGAGACCCAGTACTTC.

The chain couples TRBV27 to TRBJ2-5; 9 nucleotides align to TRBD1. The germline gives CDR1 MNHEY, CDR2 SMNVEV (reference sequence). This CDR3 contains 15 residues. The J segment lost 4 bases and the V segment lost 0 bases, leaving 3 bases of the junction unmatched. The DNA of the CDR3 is TGTGCCAGCAGTTTATCACCGACAGGGGGAGAGACCCAGTACTTC. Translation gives CASSLSPTGGETQYF.

The CDR3 DNA follows: TGTGCCAGCAGCTCGACCCAGGACAATGAGCAGTTCTTC. It specifies CASSSTQDNEQFF. The V gene is TRBV5-4, the J gene TRBJ2-1; no reliable D call. Germline values: CDR1 SGHNT, CDR2 YYREEE (reference sequence). V was trimmed by 3 bases and J by 5 bases, leaving 9 bases between them. This CDR3 spans 13 amino acids.

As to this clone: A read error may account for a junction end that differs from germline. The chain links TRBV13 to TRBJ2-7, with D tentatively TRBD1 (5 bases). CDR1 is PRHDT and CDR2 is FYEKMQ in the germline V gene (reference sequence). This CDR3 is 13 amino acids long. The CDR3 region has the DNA TGTGCCAGCAGCGTAGGGGCAAACTACGAGCAGTACTTC. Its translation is CASSVGANYEQYF.

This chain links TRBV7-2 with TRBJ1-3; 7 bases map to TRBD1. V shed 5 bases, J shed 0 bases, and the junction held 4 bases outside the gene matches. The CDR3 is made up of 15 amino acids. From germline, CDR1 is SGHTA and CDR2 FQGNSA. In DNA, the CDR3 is TGTGCCAGCAGCCCGGGGACAGTCTCTGGAAACACCATATATTTT. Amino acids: CASSPGTVSGNTIYF.

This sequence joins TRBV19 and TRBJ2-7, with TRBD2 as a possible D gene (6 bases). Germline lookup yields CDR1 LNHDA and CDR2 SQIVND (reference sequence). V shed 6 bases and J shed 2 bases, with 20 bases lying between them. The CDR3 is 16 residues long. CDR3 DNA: TGTGCCAGTAGCCCCGGGAGATGGAGGCAGACCTACGAGCAGTACTTC. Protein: CASSPGRWRQTYEQYF.

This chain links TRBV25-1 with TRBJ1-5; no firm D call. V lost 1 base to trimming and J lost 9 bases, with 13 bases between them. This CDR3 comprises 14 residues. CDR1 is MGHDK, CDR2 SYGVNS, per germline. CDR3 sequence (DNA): TGTGCCAGCAGTGAATTTATGGCCACCGCGCCCCAGCATTTT. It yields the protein CASSEFMATAPQHF.

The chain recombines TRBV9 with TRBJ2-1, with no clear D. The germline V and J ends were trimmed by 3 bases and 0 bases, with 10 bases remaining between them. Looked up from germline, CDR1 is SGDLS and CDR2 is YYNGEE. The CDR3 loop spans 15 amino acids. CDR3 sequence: CASSDRASSYNEQFF. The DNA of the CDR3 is TGTGCCAGCAGCGATAGAGCTTCCTCCTACAATGAGCAGTTCTTC. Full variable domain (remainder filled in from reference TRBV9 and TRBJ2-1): DSGVTQTPKHLITATGQRVTLRCSPRSGDLSVYWYQQSLDQGLQFLIQYYNGEERAKGNILERFSAQQFPDLHSELNLSSLELGDSALYFCASSDRASSYNEQFFGPGTRLTVL.

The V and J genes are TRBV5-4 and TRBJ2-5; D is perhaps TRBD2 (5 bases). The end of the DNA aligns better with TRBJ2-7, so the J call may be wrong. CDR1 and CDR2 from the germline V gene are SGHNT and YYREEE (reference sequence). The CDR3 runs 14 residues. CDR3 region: CASSLGGGFYEQYF. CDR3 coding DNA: TGTGCCAGCAGCCTCGGAGGCGGCTTCTACGAGCAGTACTTC.

DNA of the CDR3: TGTGCCTGGAGTGTCCCAGGACATACAAATCAGCCCCAGCATTTT. This translates into CAWSVPGHTNQPQHF. This sequence joins TRBV30 and TRBJ1-5; possible D gene TRBD1, 5 bases. Trimming stripped 0 bases from V and 4 bases from J, with 13 bases between. This CDR3 spans 15 amino acids. CDR1 and CDR2 from the germline V gene are GTSNPN and SVGIG (reference sequence). Full variable domain (outside the CDR3, taken from reference TRBV30 and TRBJ1-5): SQTIHQWPATLVQPVGSPLSLECTVEGTSNPNLYWYRQAAGRGLQLLFYSVGIGQISSEVPQNLSASRPQDRQFILSSKKLLLSDSGFYLCAWSVPGHTNQPQHFGDGTRLSIL.

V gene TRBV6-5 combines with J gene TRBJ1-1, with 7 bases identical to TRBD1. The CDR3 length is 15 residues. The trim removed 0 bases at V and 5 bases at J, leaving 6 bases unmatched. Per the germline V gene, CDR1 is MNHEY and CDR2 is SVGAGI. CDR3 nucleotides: TGTGCCAGCAGTTACTCGGAGGGGGCAAGGACTGAAGCTTTCTTT. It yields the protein CASSYSEGARTEAFF.

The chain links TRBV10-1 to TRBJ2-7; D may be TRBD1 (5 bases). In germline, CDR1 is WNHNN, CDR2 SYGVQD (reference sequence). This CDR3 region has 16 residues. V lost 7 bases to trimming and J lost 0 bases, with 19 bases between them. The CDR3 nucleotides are TGCGCCAGCAACTCCAATAGGGGATCTCCCTCCTACGAGCAGTACTTC. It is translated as CASNSNRGSPSYEQYF.

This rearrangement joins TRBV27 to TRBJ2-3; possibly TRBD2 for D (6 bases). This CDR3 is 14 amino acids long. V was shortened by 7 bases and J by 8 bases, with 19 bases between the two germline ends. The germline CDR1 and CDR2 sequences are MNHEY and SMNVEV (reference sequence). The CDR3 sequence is CASKGTAGPGTQYF. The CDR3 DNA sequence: TGTGCCAGCAAGGGGACTGCGGGCCCCGGTACGCAGTATTTT.

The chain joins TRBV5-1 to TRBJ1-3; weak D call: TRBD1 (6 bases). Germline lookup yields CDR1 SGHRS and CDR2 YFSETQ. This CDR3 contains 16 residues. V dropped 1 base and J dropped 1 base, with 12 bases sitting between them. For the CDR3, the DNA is TGCGCCAGCAGCTTGAGGACAGTCTCTTCTGGAAACACCATATATTTT. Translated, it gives CASSLRTVSSGNTIYF.

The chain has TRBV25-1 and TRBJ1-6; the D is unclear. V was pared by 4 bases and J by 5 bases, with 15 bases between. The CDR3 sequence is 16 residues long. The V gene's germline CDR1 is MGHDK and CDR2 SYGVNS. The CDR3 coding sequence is TGTGCCAGCAGTGGGTCTCACGGAGCCGATAATTCACCCCTCCACTTT. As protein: CASSGSHGADNSPLHF.

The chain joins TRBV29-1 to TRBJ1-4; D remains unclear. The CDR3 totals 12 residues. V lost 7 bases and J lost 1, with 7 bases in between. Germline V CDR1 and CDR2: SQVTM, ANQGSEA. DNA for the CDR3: TGCAGCGGTAGAGGAACTAATGAAAAACTGTTTTTT. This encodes CSGRGTNEKLFF.

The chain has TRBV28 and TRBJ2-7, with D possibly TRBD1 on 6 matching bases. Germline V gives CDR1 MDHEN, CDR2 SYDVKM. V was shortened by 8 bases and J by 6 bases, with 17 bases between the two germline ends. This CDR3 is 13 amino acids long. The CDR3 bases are TGTGCCAGCTTTACTCAGGGGATCGGCGAGCAGTACTTC. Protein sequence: CASFTQGIGEQYF.

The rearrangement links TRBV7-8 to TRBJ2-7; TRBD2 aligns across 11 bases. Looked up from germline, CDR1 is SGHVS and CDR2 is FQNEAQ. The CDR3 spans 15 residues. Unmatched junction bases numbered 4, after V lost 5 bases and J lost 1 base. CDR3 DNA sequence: TGTGCCAGCAGCCCACTAGCGGGAGATTCCTACGAGCAGTACTTC. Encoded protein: CASSPLAGDSYEQYF.

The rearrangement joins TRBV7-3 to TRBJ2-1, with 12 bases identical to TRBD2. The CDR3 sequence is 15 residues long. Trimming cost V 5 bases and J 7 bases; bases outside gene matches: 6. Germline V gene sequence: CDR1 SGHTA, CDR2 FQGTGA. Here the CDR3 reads CASSPSGGAPNEQFF. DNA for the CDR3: TGTGCCAGCAGCCCTAGCGGGGGGGCCCCAAATGAGCAGTTCTTC.

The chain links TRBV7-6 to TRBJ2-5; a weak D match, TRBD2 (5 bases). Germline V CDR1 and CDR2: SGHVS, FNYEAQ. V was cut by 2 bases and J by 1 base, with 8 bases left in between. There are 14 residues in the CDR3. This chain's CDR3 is CASSLSSGQETQYF. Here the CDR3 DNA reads TGTGCCAGCAGCTTATCGAGCGGCCAAGAGACCCAGTACTTC.

CDR3 region: CASSSATVQETQYF. In DNA, the CDR3 is TGTGCCAGCAGCTCGGCGACAGTCCAAGAGACCCAGTACTTC. This chain links TRBV5-5 with TRBJ2-5, with D maybe TRBD1 (5 bases). The V and J ends lost 3 bases and 1 base respectively, with 10 bases between them. Germline V lookup: CDR1 SGHKS, CDR2 YYEKEE (reference sequence). The CDR3 covers 14 residues.

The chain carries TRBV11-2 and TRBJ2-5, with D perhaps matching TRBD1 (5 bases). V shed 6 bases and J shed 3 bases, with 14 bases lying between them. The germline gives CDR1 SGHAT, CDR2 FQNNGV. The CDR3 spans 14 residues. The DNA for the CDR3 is TGTGCCAGCAGTCCCGGTGGCAGGGAAGAGACCCAGTACTTC. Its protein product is CASSPGGREETQYF.

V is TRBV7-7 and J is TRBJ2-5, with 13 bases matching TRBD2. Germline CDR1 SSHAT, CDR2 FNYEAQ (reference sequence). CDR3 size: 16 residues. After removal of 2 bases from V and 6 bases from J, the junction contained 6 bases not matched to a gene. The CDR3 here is CASSLSLAGGSQTQYF. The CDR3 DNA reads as TGTGCCAGCAGCTTATCACTAGCGGGAGGGTCACAGACCCAGTACTTC.

The CDR3 DNA is TGTGCCAGCAACCACGGACAGCAGTGGGAGACCCAGTACTTC. Translated, it gives CASNHGQQWETQYF. The chain combines TRBV6-6 with TRBJ2-5; D is possibly TRBD1 (6 bases). Looked up from germline, CDR1 is MNHNY and CDR2 is SVGAGI (reference sequence). Trimming left V 7 bases short and J 5 bases short, with 17 bases between. The CDR3 has 14 residues.

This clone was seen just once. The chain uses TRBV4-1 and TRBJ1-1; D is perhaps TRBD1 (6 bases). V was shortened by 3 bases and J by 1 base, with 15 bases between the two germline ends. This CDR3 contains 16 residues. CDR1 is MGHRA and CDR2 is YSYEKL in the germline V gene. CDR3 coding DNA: TGCGCCAGCAGCCACGCGGGGGGGGGACAGAACACTGAAGCTTTCTTT. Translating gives CASSHAGGGQNTEAFF.

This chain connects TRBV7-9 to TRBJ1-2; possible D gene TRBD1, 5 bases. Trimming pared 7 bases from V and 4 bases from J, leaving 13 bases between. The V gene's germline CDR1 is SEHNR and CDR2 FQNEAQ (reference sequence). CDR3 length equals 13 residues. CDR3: CASTGGIPYGYTF. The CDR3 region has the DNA TGTGCCAGCACGGGGGGGATACCCTATGGCTACACCTTC. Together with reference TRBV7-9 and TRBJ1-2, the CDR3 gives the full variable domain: DTGVSQNPRHKITKRGQNVTFRCDPISEHNRLYWYRQTLGQGPEFLTYFQNEAQLEKSRLLSDRFSAERPKGSFSTLEIQRTEQGDSAMYLCASTGGIPYGYTFGSGTRLTVV.

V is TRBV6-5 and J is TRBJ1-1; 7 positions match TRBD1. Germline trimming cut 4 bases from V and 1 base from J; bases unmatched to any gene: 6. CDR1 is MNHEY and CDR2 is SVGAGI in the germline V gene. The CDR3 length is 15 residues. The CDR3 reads CASSSTGATNTEAFF. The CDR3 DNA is TGTGCCAGCAGTTCAACAGGGGCTACGAACACTGAAGCTTTCTTT.

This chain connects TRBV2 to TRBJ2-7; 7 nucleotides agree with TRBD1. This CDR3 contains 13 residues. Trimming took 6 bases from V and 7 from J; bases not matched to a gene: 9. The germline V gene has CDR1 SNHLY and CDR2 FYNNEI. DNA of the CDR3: TGTGCCAGCAGCAAACGAGGGGGCGAGGAGCAGTACTTC. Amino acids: CASSKRGGEEQYF.

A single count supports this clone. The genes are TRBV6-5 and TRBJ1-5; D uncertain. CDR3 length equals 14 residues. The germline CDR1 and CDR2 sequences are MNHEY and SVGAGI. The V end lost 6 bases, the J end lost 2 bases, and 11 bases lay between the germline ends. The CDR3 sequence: CASRNGGGNQPQHF. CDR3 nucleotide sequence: TGTGCCAGCAGGAACGGAGGAGGCAATCAGCCCCAGCATTTT.

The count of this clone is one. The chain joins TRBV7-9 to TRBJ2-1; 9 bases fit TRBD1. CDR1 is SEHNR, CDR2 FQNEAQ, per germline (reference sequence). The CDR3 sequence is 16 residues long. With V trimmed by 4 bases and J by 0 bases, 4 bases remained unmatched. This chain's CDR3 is CASSYPGQGSYNEQFF. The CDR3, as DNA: TGTGCCAGCAGCTACCCGGGACAGGGCTCCTACAATGAGCAGTTCTTC.

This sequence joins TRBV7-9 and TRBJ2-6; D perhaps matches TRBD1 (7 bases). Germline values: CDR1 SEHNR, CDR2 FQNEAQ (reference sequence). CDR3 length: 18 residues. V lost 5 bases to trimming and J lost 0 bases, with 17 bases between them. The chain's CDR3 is CASSQGGRITSGANVLTF. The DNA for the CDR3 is TGTGCCAGCAGCCAGGGGGGACGTATCACCTCTGGGGCCAACGTCCTGACTTTC.

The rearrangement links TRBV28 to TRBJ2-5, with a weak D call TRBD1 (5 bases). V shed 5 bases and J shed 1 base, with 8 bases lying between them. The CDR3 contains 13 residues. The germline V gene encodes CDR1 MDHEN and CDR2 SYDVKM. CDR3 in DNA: TGTGCCAGCAGTGCCAGGGCCCAAGAGACCCAGTACTTC. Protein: CASSARAQETQYF. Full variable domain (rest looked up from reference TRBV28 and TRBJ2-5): DVKVTQSSRYLVKRTGEKVFLECVQDMDHENMFWYRQDPGLGLRLIYFSYDVKMKEKGDIPEGYSVSREKKERFSLILESASTNQTSMYLCASSARAQETQYFGPGTRLLVL.